The present TCR beta chain was sequenced within a study of memory CD4+ T cells and cytomegalovirus serostatus. Study at large: Donors were healthy Belgian adults, 10 or so CMV seropositive and around 24 seronegative.

J lost 4 bases, V lost 1 base, and 6 bases had no gene match. The germline V gene encodes CDR1 GTSNPN and CDR2 SVGIG (reference sequence). The CDR3 has 15 amino acids. Sequencing was performed with immunoSEQ multiplex PCR; in TCRdb, only in-frame clones are kept and a portion is missing. Among approximately 26,000 clones listed, more than 60% were seen once. The sort gate was single viable CD3+CD4+CD8-CD45RO+ cells for memory CD4+ T cells. The chain carries TRBV30 and TRBJ1-1, with 10 bases lining up with TRBD1. The specimen sequenced was memory CD4+ T cells from blood. The sequence was collected from an adult in good health and CMV-seronegative. Here the CDR3 reads CAWSGTGGSVTEAFF. CDR3 DNA sequence: TGTGCCTGGAGTGGGACAGGGGGAAGTGTCACTGAAGCTTTCTTT.